This paragraph reports one TCR beta chain. Its antigen is not known. One end of the junction does not line up with germline, which may come from a read error. The data derive from a study of post-analysis software for immune sequencing data. Findings and limits, study-wide: About five TRBV segments (TRBV5-6, TRBV5-1 and TRBV20-1 among them) occurred more frequently in patients than in controls. By F measure, strong co-clustering occurred among samples prepared in the same batch.

The CDR3 has 16 amino acids. From germline, CDR1 is MNHNY and CDR2 SVGAGI (reference sequence). Unique molecular identifiers had been added to the TCR beta cDNA libraries. Around 500,000 cDNA molecules came from roughly 1 to 10 million T cells. TCRdb used MiXCR to reprocess the PCR reads, holding one entry per CDR3 protein. Of about 770,000 distinct CDR3 sequences listed, 46% are singletons. This chain joins TRBV6-6 and TRBJ2-7, with D maybe TRBD2 (5 bases). The sample taken for sequencing was blood. The TCR originated in a girl aged 5-17 years with multiple sclerosis. The CDR3 protein is CAGSYSSGRLTYEQYF. CDR3 nucleotides: TGTGCCGGCAGTTACTCAAGCGGTCGGCTCACCTACGAGCAGTACTTC.